The present T cell receptor (beta chain) was sequenced within a study of Ad26.COV2.S vaccination and SARS-CoV-2 variants. Turning to the study itself: Once, or twice with 56 days between doses, Ad26.COV2.S was given intramuscularly.

Treatment reported: roughly 18 received Ad26.COV2.S at low or high dose, single or two shots; about 5 received placebo; per-sample allocation not given. Sampling happened 63 days after the first vaccine or placebo injection. It was an adult aged 18-55 years in Boston who was the donor. SARS-CoV-2 spike from the Wuhan strain was encoded by the vaccine, an Ad26 vector. The V and J ends lost 4 bases and 0 bases respectively, with 9 bases between them. Germline loops: CDR1 LNHDA, CDR2 SQIVND (reference sequence). The CDR3 is 14 residues long. Libraries were prepared by immunoSEQ multiplex PCR; TCRdb keeps only in-frame clonotypes and omits some of them. The table shows some 370,000 clones, with roughly 80% occurring only once.

The TCR comes from a person aged 18 to 59 who received the Ad26.COV2.S COVID-19 vaccine or a placebo. The sequences come from peripheral blood, collected in a trial of Ad26.COV2.S vaccine versus placebo. The V gene is TRBV19, the J gene TRBJ1-1; tentatively, D is TRBD1 (5 bases). DNA for the CDR3: TGTGCCAGTAGTACGACAGACATGAACACTGAAGCTTTCTTT. Its protein product is CASSTTDMNTEAFF.